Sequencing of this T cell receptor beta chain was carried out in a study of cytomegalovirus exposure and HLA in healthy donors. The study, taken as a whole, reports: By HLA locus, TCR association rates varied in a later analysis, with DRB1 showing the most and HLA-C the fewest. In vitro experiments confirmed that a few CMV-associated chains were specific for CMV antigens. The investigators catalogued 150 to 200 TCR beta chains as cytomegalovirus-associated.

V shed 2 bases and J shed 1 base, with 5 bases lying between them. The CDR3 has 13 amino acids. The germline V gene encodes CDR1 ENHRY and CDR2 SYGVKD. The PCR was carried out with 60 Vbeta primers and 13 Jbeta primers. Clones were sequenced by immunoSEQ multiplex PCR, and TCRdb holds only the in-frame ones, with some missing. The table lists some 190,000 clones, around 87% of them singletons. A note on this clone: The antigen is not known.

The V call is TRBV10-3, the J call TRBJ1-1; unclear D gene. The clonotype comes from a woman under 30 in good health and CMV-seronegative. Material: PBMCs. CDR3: CAISEEENTEAFF. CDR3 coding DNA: TGTGCCATCAGTGAGGAGGAGAACACTGAAGCTTTCTTT.